A single sample is the source of the 20 T cell receptor beta chains below, sequenced in a study of OX40 agonist ivuxolimab in advanced cancers. The protocol was immunoSEQ multiplex PCR, while the TCRdb copy is restricted to in-frame clones and leaves out a portion. This table has about 98,000 clones, roughly 85% appearing once. The sample consisted of CD4+ or CD8+ T cells sorted from blood, taken in a trial of the OX40 agonist ivuxolimab. The receptors stem from an adult with an advanced solid tumor such as melanoma, head and neck, liver or kidney cancer.

J is TRBJ1-6 and V is TRBV11-2; D perhaps matches TRBD1 (6 bases). Germline CDR1 and CDR2: SGHAT and FQNNGV. The CDR3 length is 15 residues. Deletions cut 1 base from V and 6 bases from J, with 10 bases between. CDR3 protein: CASSLVRGRNSPLHF. The DNA for the CDR3 is TGTGCCAGCAGCTTAGTGCGGGGGCGTAATTCACCCCTCCACTTT.

The chain joins TRBV19 to TRBJ2-7; weak D call: TRBD2 (5 bases). Germline loops: CDR1 LNHDA, CDR2 SQIVND (reference sequence). V lost 5 bases and J lost 5, with 13 bases in between. The CDR3 runs 13 residues. The CDR3 spells CASSHRTGNEQYF. For the CDR3, the DNA is TGTGCCAGTAGTCACCGGACGGGGAACGAGCAGTACTTC.

The chain employs TRBV5-1 and TRBJ2-2; a possible D gene is TRBD1 (6 bases). CDR3 size: 15 residues. V lost 4 bases, J lost 0 bases, and 10 bases lay in between. Germline V gene lookup returns CDR1 SGHRS and CDR2 YFSETQ. CDR3 region: CASSPGHSNTGELFF. CDR3 bases: TGCGCCAGCAGCCCGGGACATTCGAACACCGGGGAGCTGTTTTTT.

The J gene is TRBJ2-7, the V gene TRBV6-6; D is possibly TRBD2 (5 bases). The CDR3 has 16 amino acids. Germline V gives CDR1 MNHNY, CDR2 SVGAGI (reference sequence). Between the trimmed V and J ends, which lost 7 bases and 0 bases, there was a span of 19 bases. Written as DNA, the CDR3 is TGTGCCAGCACTCCCCCGGGGTATCGAACCTCCTACGAGCAGTACTTC. This translates into CASTPPGYRTSYEQYF.

This clone was recorded only once. This chain uses TRBV6-1 with TRBJ2-1; D might be TRBD1 (6 bases). CDR1 is MNHNS and CDR2 is SASEGT in the germline V gene. Trimming took 2 bases from V and 8 from J, leaving 7 bases between them. The CDR3 sequence is 12 residues long. Here the CDR3 DNA reads TGTGCCAGCAGTGAATGGGGGCATGAGCAGTTCTTC. Its translation is CASSEWGHEQFF.

This chain uses TRBV2 with TRBJ1-4, with 10 bases lining up with TRBD1. Germline V gives CDR1 SNHLY, CDR2 FYNNEI. With V trimmed by 5 bases and J by 7 bases, 10 bases remained unmatched. The CDR3 extends over 16 amino acids. The DNA for the CDR3 is TGTGCCAGCAGTTCAACTGGGGACAGGGGATCTGAAAAACTGTTTTTT. Protein product: CASSSTGDRGSEKLFF.

CDR3 residues: CASSYRDRDEKLFF. The DNA for the CDR3 is TGTGCCAGCAGTTACCGGGACAGGGATGAAAAACTGTTTTTT. The chain carries TRBV5-4 and TRBJ1-4; 9 positions match TRBD1. The CDR3 covers 14 residues. The trim removed 5 bases at V and 6 bases at J, leaving 5 bases unmatched. Germline V gives CDR1 SGHNT, CDR2 YYREEE (reference sequence).

V and J are TRBV7-9 and TRBJ2-7; D unresolved. The CDR3 extends over 15 amino acids. The germline V and J ends were trimmed by 5 bases and 1 base, with 15 bases remaining between them. The germline gives CDR1 SEHNR, CDR2 FQNEAQ (reference sequence). The CDR3 is CASSPQSWVSYEQYF. The CDR3 DNA reads TGTGCCAGCAGCCCACAGTCGTGGGTTTCCTACGAGCAGTACTTC.

The rearrangement joins TRBV19 to TRBJ2-7; tentatively, D is TRBD1 (6 bases). V lost 5 bases, J lost 1 base, and 12 bases lay in between. CDR1 and CDR2 (germline): LNHDA, SQIVND (reference sequence). The CDR3 sequence is 14 residues long. The CDR3 DNA reads TGTGCCAGTAGTCCCAAGGGGGTTTCCTACGAGCAGTACTTC. Amino acids: CASSPKGVSYEQYF. Complete variable domain (other parts from reference TRBV19 and TRBJ2-7): DGGITQSPKYLFRKEGQNVTLSCEQNLNHDAMYWYRQDPGQGLRLIYYSQIVNDFQKGDIAEGYSVSREKKESFPLTVTSAQKNPTAFYLCASSPKGVSYEQYFGPGTRLTVT.

This clone has only a few counts. The chain couples TRBV29-1 to TRBJ1-2; tentative D call: TRBD1 (6 bases). The CDR3 contains 12 residues. Germline CDR1 SQVTM, CDR2 ANQGSEA. CDR3 sequence (DNA): TGCAGTGCTTCGGACAGACCGGAAGGCTACACCTTC. Amino acid sequence: CSASDRPEGYTF. Full variable domain (rest looked up from reference TRBV29-1 and TRBJ1-2): SAVISQKPSRDICQRGTSLTIQCQVDSQVTMMFWYRQQPGQSLTLIATANQGSEATYESGFVIDKFPISRPNLTFSTLTVSNMSPEDSSIYLCSASDRPEGYTFGSGTRLTVV.

This clone was seen only once. The V gene is TRBV18, the J gene TRBJ1-2; the D gene is possibly TRBD1 (6 bases). The CDR3 runs to 17 residues. The germline V gene encodes CDR1 KGHSH and CDR2 LQKENI. V was shortened by 1 base and J by 4 bases, with 19 bases between the two germline ends. As DNA, the CDR3 is TGTGCCAGCTCACCACTGGCAGGGGTTGAGCGGAGCTATGGCTACACCTTC. It specifies CASSPLAGVERSYGYTF.

The J gene is TRBJ1-5, the V gene TRBV19; D is undetermined. The germline V gene encodes CDR1 LNHDA and CDR2 SQIVND (reference sequence). V gave up 8 bases and J gave up 4 bases, with 15 bases separating them. The CDR3 has 14 amino acids. CDR3 sequence reads: CASGAIGGNQPQHF. CDR3 in DNA: TGTGCCAGTGGTGCAATAGGAGGGAATCAGCCCCAGCATTTT.

The chain is built from TRBV7-9 and TRBJ1-5, with 8 nucleotides matching TRBD1. This CDR3 region has 13 residues. The V segment lost 3 bases and the J segment 5 bases; nucleotides outside the gene matches: 0. In germline, CDR1 is SEHNR, CDR2 FQNEAQ (reference sequence). Here the CDR3 DNA reads TGTGCCAGCAGCTTGACAGGGGATCAGCCCCAGCATTTT. Protein: CASSLTGDQPQHF.

This clone has a single count. The chain uses TRBV10-3 and TRBJ1-1; TRBD1 matches 8 bases. V shed 0 bases, J shed 4 bases, and the junction held 4 bases outside the gene matches. Germline CDR1 reads ENHRY; CDR2 reads SYGVKD. This CDR3 spans 15 amino acids. The CDR3 DNA reads TGTGCCATCAGTGAGTCTTCAGGGGGCTTCACTGAAGCTTTCTTT. The encoded protein is CAISESSGGFTEAFF.

This clone appeared a few times. The identical CDR3 is also encoded by other nucleotide sequences in the sample. J is TRBJ1-6 and V is TRBV6-5, with D unclear. The V end was cut by 8 bases, the J end by 7 bases, with 6 bases between. Looked up from germline, CDR1 is MNHEY and CDR2 is SVGAGI. CDR3 length: 11 residues. As DNA, the CDR3 is TGTGCCAGCTCCGGGAATTCACCCCTCCACTTT. Translating gives CASSGNSPLHF.

The genes are TRBV12-5 and TRBJ2-7; TRBD1 aligns across 7 bases. Germline V gene data show CDR1 as LGHNT and CDR2 as FRNRAP. This CDR3 has 15 residues. V gave up 5 bases and J gave up 3 bases; unmatched junction bases: 10. The CDR3 DNA is TGTGCTAGTGGTCGCCCGACGGACAGGTTCTACGAGCAGTACTTC. Encoded protein: CASGRPTDRFYEQYF.

This rearrangement joins TRBV6-6 to TRBJ1-5; a possible D gene is TRBD1 (6 bases). This CDR3 spans 16 amino acids. Trimming removed 5 bases at V and 7 bases at J, with 21 bases between. CDR1 is MNHNY, CDR2 SVGAGI, per germline (reference sequence). This CDR3 is CASSPRGPPLRQPQHF. CDR3 nucleotide sequence: TGTGCCAGCAGTCCCAGGGGCCCCCCACTTCGGCAGCCCCAGCATTTT.

V gene TRBV28 combines with J gene TRBJ1-2, with TRBD1 matching over 9 bases. Germline V gene data show CDR1 as MDHEN and CDR2 as SYDVKM. V trimming: 5 bases; J trimming: 11 bases; junction bases outside the gene matches: 6. CDR3 size: 12 residues. CDR3: CASSPPGQGYTF. CDR3 DNA: TGTGCCAGCAGTCCCCCCGGACAGGGGTACACCTTC.

The chain employs TRBV10-3 and TRBJ2-3; D unclear. CDR3 length: 12 residues. Trimming cost V 8 bases and J 4 bases, with 10 bases left between them. CDR1 is ENHRY and CDR2 is SYGVKD in the germline V gene. The CDR3 DNA sequence: TGTGCCATCTCAGAAGGGCCAGATACGCAGTATTTT. Its translation: CAISEGPDTQYF.

V is TRBV5-8 and J is TRBJ1-2, with TRBD1 identical over 9 bases. Germline CDR1 is SGHTS and CDR2 is YDEGEE. The trim removed 4 bases at V and 2 bases at J, leaving 3 bases unmatched. This CDR3 region has 14 residues. The CDR3 is CASSRDRANYGYTF. The CDR3 DNA reads TGTGCCAGCAGCCGGGACAGGGCAAACTATGGCTACACCTTC.